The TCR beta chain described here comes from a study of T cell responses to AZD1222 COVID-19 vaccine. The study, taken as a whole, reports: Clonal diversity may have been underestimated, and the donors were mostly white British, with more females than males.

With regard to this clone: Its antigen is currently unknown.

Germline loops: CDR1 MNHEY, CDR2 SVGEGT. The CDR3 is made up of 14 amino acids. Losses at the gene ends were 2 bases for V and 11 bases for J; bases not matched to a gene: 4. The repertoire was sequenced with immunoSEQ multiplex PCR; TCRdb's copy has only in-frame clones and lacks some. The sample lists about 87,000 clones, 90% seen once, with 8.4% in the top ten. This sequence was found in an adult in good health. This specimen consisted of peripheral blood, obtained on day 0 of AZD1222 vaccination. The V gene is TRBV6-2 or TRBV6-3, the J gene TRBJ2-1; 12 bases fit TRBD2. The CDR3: CASSYPLAGGQQFF. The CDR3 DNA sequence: TGTGCCAGCAGTTACCCACTAGCGGGGGGTCAGCAGTTCTTC.